The clone carrying this T cell receptor (beta chain) has more than one count but fewer than ten. What it binds is not known. The sample's treatment: roughly 10-day PBMC culture with coronavirus spike peptide pools or control peptides (ViraFEST assay). The data were obtained in a study of vaccination and CD4 T cells after COVID-19. For the study at large: Collection of post-COVID samples occurred a median approximately 100 days after diagnosis, spanning a range of 35 to 161.

Study-level points and caveats: There were relatively few convalescent patients studied, and there were no early post-infection timepoints. Reactive clone data from convalescent patients indicated a median of about 86% appearing only post-vaccination.

Once obtained from cultured CD4+ T cells, the DNA was sequenced using the Oncomine TCR Beta short-read assay. TCRdb reprocessed the PCR reads via MiXCR and lists one record per CDR3 protein. The top ten clones hold roughly 25% of a sample with more than 9,000 distinct CDR3 sequences, approximately 23% of them seen once. The CDR3 runs to 14 residues. The germline V gene encodes CDR1 SGHNT and CDR2 YENEEA. Deletions cut 5 bases from V and 1 base from J, with 10 bases between. This receptor was taken from a human donor who received a COVID-19 vaccine. The sample in question was CD4+ T cells from blood, cultured in vitro, obtained before SARS-CoV-2 vaccination. This sequence joins TRBV11-3 and TRBJ2-3; no definite D call. The CDR3 DNA sequence: TGTGCCAGCAGCATAGGGCCAGGCACAGATACGCAGTATTTT. Its translation: CASSIGPGTDTQYF.